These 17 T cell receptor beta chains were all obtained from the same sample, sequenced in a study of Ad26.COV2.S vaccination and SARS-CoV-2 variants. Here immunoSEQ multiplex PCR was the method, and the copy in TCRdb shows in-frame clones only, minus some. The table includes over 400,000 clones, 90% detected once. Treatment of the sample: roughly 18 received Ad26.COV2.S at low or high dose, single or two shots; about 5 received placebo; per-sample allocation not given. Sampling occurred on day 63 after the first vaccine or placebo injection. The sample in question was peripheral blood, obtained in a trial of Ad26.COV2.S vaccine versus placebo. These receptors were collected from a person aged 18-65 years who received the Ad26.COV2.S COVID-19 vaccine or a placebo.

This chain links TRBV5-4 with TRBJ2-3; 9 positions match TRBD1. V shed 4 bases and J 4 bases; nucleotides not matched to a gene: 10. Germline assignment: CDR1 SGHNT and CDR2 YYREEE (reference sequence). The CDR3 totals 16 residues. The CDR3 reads CASSLDPGTGPDTQYF. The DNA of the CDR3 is TGTGCCAGCAGCCTGGACCCCGGGACAGGGCCAGATACGCAGTATTTT.

In DNA, the CDR3 is TGTGCCAGCAGCGTGCGACGGGAGGGCTCAAACAATGAGCAGTTCTTC. Translating gives CASSVRREGSNNEQFF. The V and J genes are TRBV9 and TRBJ2-1; 8 positions agree with TRBD2. The CDR3 sequence is 16 residues long. The germline V gene has CDR1 SGDLS and CDR2 YYNGEE. With V trimmed by 2 bases and J by 5 bases, 9 bases remained unmatched.

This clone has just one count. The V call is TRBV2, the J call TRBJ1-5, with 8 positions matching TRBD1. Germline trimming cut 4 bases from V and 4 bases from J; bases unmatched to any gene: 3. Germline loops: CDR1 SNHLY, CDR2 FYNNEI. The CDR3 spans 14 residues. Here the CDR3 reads CASSARQGNQPQHF. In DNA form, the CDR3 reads TGTGCCAGCAGTGCCAGACAGGGGAATCAGCCCCAGCATTTT.

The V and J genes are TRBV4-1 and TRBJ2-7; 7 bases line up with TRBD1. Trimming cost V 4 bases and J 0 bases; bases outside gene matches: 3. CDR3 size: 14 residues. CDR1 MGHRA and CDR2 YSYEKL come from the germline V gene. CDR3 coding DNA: TGCGCCAGCAGCCCGGGACAGAACTCCTACGAGCAGTACTTC. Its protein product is CASSPGQNSYEQYF.

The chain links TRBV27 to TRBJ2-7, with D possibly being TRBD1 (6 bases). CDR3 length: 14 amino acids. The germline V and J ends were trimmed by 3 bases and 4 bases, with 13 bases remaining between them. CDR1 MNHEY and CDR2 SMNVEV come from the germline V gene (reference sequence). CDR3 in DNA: TGTGCCAGCAGTTTTTCTCCAGGGGTATACGAGCAGTACTTC. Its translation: CASSFSPGVYEQYF.

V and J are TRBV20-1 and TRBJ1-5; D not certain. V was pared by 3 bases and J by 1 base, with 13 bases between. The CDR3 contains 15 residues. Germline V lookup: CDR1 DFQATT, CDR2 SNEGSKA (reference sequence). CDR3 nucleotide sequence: TGCAGTGCTAGTGGGCATTTGGGGAGCAATCAGCCCCAGCATTTT. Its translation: CSASGHLGSNQPQHF.

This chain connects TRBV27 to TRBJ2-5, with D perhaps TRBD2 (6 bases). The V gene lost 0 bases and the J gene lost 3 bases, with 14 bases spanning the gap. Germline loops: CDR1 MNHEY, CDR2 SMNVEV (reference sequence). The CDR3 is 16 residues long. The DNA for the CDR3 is TGTGCCAGCAGTTTATCCTCGGAGGGCAGGGAAGAGACCCAGTACTTC. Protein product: CASSLSSEGREETQYF.

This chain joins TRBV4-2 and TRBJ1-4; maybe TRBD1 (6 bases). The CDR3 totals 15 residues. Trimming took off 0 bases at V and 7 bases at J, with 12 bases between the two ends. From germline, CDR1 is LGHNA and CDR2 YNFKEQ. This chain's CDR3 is CASSQDEGESEKLFF. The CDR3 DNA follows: TGTGCCAGCAGCCAAGACGAGGGGGAAAGTGAAAAACTGTTTTTT.

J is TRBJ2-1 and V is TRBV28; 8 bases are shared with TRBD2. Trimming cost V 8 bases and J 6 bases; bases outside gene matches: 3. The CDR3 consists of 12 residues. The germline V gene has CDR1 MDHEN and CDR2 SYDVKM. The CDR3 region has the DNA TGTGCCAGCGGCCTAGCGGGCAATGAGCAGTTCTTC. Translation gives CASGLAGNEQFF.

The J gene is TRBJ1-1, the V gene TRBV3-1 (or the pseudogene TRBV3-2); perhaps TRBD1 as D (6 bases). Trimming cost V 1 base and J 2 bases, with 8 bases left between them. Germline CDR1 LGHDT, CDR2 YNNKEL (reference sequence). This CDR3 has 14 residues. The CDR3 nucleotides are TGTGCCAGCAGCCAAGGGACAGACAACACTGAAGCTTTCTTT. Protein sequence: CASSQGTDNTEAFF.

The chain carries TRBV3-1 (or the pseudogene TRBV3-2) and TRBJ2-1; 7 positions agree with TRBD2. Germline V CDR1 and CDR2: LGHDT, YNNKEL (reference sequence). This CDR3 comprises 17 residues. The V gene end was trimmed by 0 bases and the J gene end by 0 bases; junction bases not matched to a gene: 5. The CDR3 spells CASSQELAISSYNEQFF. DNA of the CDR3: TGTGCCAGCAGCCAAGAACTAGCGATAAGCTCCTACAATGAGCAGTTCTTC.

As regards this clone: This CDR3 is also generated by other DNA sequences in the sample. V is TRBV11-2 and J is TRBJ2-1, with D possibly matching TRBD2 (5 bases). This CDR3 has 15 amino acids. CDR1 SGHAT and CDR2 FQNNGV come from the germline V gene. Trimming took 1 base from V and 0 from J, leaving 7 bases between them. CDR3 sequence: CASSLAGSSYNEQFF. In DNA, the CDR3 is TGTGCCAGCAGCTTAGCGGGGAGCTCCTACAATGAGCAGTTCTTC.

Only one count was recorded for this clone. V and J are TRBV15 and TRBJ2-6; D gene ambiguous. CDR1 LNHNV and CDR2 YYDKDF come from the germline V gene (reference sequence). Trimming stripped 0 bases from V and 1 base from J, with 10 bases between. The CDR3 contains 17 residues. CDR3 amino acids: CATSRELLGSGANVLTF. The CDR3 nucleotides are TGTGCCACCAGCAGAGAACTATTAGGGTCTGGGGCCAACGTCCTGACTTTC.

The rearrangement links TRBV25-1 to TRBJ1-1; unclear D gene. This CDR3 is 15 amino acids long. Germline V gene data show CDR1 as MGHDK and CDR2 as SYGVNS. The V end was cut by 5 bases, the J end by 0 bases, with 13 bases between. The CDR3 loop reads CASSPTKLLNTEAFF. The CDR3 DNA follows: TGTGCCAGCAGTCCTACAAAACTTCTGAACACTGAAGCTTTCTTT.

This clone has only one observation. The CDR3 DNA reads as TGTGCCAGCAGTTTGGCTCGTATCGAGCAGTACTTC. Its protein product is CASSLARIEQYF. The genes are TRBV12-3 or TRBV12-4 and TRBJ2-7; D ambiguous. V lost 3 bases and J lost 6, with 9 bases in between. The CDR3 consists of 12 residues.

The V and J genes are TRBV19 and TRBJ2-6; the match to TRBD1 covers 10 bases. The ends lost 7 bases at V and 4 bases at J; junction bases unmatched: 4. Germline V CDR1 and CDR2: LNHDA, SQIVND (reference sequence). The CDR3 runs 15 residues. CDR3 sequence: CASTDRGPGANVLTF. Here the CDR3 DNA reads TGTGCCAGTACTGACAGGGGGCCCGGGGCCAACGTCCTGACTTTC.

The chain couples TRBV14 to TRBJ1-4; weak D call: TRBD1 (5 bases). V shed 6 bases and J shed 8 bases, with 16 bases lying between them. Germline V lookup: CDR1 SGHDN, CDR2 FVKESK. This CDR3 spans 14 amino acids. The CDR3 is CASSRSQGREKLFF. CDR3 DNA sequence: TGTGCCAGCAGTCGGTCGCAGGGAAGGGAAAAACTGTTTTTT.